This T cell receptor beta chain was sequenced during a study of Tregs in tolerant kidney transplant recipients. There are 12 residues in the CDR3. The germline V and J ends were trimmed by 10 bases and 6 bases, with 15 bases remaining between them. Germline V gene sequence: CDR1 SNHLY, CDR2 FYNNEI. About this clone itself: Its antigen is as yet unknown.

Profiling relied on immunoSEQ multiplex PCR, and the TCRdb table lists in-frame clones only, not all of them. The sample lists 80,000 to 90,000 clones, around nine tenths seen once, with roughly 4.3% in the top ten. Study findings and constraints: Findings come from small patient numbers and require larger validation. Biological reproducibility was not directly addressed in this study. Expanding Tregs on activated donor B cells appeared to best identify donor-specific TCRbeta clones.

CD4+CD25+CD127- Tregs, CD4+CD25- non-Tregs, CD4 and CD8 cells were sorted. Material for sequencing was CD8+ T cells from blood. The TCR originated in a human donor in good health. The chain joins TRBV2 to TRBJ1-2; D gene ambiguous. CDR3 DNA sequence: TGTGCCACCAGATGGAGGGAAAATGGCTACACCTTC. It codes for CATRWRENGYTF.